This TCR beta chain was found in a study of OX40 agonist ivuxolimab in advanced cancers. Study-wide context: Enrollees could have had prior anti-PD-1, anti-PD-L1 or anti-CTLA-4 therapy, which more than 30% had received.

The table came from immunoSEQ multiplex PCR; TCRdb's copy has only in-frame clones and leaves some out. The repertoire holds about 77,000 clones, with around 94% as singletons. The germline CDR1 and CDR2 sequences are SGHRS and YFSETQ. The CDR3 has 12 amino acids. J gave up 2 bases and V 7 bases, and 3 bases lay outside the gene matches. The specimen was CD4+ or CD8+ T cells sorted from blood, collected in a trial of the OX40 agonist ivuxolimab. This sequence was found in an adult with an advanced solid tumor such as melanoma, head and neck, liver or kidney cancer. The chain couples TRBV5-1 to TRBJ2-7, with 7 positions matching TRBD2. This CDR3 reads CASAAGAYEQYF. The CDR3, as DNA: TGCGCCAGCGCGGCGGGAGCCTACGAGCAGTACTTC.